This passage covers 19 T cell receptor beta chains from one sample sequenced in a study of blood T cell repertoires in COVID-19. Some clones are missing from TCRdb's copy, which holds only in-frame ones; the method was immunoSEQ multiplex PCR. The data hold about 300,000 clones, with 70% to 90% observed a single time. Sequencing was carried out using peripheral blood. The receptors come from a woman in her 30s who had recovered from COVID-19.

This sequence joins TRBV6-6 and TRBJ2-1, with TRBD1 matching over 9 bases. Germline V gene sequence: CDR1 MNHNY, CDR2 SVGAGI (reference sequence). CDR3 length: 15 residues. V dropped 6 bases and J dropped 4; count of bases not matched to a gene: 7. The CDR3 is CASSLDRGLYNEQFF. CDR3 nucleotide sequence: TGTGCCAGCAGCCTGGACAGGGGCTTGTACAATGAGCAGTTCTTC.

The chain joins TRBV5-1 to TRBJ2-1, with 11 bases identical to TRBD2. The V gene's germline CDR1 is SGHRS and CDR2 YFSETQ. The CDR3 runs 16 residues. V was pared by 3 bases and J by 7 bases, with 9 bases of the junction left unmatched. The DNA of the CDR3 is TGCGCCAGCAGCTCATCTAGCGGGGGGAGTTGGAATGAGCAGTTCTTC. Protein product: CASSSSSGGSWNEQFF.

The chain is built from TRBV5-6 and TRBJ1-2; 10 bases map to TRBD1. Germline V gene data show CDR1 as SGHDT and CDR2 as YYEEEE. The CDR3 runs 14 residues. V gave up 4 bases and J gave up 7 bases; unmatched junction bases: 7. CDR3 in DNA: TGTGCCAGCAGCACGGACAGGGGGGTTCTTGGCTACACCTTC. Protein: CASSTDRGVLGYTF.

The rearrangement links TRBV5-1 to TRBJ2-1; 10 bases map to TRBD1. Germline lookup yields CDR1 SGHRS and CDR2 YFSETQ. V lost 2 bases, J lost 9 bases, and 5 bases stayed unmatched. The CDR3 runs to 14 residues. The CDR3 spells CASSLKGQGTEQFF. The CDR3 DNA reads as TGCGCCAGCAGCTTAAAGGGACAGGGGACTGAGCAGTTCTTC.

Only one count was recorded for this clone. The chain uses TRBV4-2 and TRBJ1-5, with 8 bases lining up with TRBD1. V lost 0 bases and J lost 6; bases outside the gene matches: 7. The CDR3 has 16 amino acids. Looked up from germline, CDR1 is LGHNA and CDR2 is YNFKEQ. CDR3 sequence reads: CASSQDGGQAGQPQHF. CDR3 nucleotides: TGTGCCAGCAGCCAAGATGGGGGACAGGCGGGTCAGCCCCAGCATTTT.

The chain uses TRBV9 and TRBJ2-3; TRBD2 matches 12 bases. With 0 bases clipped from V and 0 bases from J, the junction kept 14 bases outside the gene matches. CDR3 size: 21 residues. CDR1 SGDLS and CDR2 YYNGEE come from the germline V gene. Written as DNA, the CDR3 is TGTGCCAGCAGCGTAGAGGGGACGGGACTAGCGGGCTCCTGGAGCACAGATACGCAGTATTTT. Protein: CASSVEGTGLAGSWSTDTQYF.

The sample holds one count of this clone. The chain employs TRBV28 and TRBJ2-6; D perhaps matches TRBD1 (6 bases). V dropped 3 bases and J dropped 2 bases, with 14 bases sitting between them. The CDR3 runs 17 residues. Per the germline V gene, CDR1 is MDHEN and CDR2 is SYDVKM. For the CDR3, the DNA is TGTGCCAGCAGTTTCCCAGGGGAGTTGGCTGGGGCCAACGTCCTGACTTTC. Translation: CASSFPGELAGANVLTF.

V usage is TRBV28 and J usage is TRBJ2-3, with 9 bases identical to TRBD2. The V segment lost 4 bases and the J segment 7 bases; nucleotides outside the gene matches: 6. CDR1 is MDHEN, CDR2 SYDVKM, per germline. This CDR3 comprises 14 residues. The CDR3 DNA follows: TGTGCCAGCAGTTCCGGCGGGGGGGTAAATACGCAGTATTTT. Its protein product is CASSSGGGVNTQYF.

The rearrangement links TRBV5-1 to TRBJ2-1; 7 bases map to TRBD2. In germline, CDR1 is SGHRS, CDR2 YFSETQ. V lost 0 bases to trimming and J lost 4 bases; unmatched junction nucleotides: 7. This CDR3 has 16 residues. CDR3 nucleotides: TGCGCCAGCAGCTTGGCCTCCGGGGGGTTTTACAATGAGCAGTTCTTC. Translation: CASSLASGGFYNEQFF.

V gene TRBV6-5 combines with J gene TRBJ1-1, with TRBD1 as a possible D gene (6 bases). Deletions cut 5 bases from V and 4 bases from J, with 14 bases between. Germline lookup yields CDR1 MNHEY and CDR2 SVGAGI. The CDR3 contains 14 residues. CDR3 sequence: CASSRPTGSTEAFF. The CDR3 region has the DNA TGTGCCAGCAGTAGACCTACAGGGTCCACTGAAGCTTTCTTT.

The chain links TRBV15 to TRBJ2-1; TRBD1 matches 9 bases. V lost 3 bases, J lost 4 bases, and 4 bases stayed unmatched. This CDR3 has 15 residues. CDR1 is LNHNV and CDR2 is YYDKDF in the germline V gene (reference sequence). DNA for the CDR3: TGTGCCACCAGCAGGGCGGGACAGGGTTACAATGAGCAGTTCTTC. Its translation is CATSRAGQGYNEQFF.

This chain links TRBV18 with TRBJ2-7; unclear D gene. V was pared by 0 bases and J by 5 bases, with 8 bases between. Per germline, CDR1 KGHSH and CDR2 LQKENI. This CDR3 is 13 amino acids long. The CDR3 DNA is TGTGCCAGCTCACCACCCGTGGAGAACGAGCAGTACTTC. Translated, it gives CASSPPVENEQYF.

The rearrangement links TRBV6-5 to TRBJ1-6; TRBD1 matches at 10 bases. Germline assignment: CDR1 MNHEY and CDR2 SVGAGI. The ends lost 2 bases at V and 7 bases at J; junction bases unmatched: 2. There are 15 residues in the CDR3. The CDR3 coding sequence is TGTGCCAGCAGTTACACGGACAGGGGGAATTCACCCCTCCACTTT. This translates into CASSYTDRGNSPLHF.

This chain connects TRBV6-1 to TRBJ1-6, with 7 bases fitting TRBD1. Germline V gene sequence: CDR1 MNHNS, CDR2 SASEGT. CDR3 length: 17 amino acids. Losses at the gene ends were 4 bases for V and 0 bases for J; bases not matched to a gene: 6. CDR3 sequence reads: CASSVRDRSSYNSPLHF. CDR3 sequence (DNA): TGTGCCAGCAGTGTTCGGGACAGAAGCTCCTATAATTCACCCCTCCACTTT.

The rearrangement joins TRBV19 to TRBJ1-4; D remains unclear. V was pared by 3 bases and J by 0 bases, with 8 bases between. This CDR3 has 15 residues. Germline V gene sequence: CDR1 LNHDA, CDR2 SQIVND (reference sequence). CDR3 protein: CASSIGRPTNEKLFF. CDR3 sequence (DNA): TGTGCCAGTAGTATCGGCAGGCCAACTAATGAAAAACTGTTTTTT.

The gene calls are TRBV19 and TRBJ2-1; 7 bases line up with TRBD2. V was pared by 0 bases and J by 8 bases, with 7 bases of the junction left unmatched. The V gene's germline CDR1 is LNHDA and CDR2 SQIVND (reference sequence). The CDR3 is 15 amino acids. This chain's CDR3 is CASSIDQGLADEQFF. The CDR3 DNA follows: TGTGCCAGTAGTATAGATCAAGGGCTAGCGGATGAGCAGTTCTTC.

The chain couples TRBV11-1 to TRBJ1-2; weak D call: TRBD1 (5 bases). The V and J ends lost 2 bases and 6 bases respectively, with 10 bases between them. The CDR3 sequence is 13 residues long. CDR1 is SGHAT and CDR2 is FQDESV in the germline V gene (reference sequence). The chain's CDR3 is CASSLLGVDGYTF. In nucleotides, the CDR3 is TGTGCCAGCAGCTTACTAGGGGTGGATGGCTACACCTTC.

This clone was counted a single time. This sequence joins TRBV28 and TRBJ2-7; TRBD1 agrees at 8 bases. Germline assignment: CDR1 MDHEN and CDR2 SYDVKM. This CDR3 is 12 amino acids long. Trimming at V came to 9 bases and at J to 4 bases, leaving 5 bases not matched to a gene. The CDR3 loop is CASGQGWYEQYF. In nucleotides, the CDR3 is TGTGCCAGTGGACAGGGATGGTACGAGCAGTACTTC.

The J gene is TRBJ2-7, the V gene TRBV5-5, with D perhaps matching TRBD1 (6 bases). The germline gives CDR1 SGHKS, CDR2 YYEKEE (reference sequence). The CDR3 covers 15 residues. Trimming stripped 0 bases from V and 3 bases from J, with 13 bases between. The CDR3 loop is CASSLDRDTYYEQYF. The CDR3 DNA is TGTGCCAGCAGCTTGGACAGGGATACGTACTACGAGCAGTACTTC.